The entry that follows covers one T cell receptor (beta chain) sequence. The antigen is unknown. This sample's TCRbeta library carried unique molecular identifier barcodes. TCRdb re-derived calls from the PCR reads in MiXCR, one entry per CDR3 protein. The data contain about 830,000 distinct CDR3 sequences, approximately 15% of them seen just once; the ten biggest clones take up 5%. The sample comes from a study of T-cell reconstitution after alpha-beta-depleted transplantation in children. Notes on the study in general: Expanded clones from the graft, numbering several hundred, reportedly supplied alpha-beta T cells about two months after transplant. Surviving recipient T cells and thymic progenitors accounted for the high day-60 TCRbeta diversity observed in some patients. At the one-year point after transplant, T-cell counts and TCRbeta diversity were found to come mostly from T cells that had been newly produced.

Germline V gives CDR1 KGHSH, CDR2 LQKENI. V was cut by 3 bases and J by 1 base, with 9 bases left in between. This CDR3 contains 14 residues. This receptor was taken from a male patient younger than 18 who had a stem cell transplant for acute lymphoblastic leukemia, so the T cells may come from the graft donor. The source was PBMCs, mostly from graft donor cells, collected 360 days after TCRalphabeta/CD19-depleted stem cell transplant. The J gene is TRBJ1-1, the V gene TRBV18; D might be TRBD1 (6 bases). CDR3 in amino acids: CASSPMTGNTEAFF. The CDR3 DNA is TGTGCCAGCTCACCTATGACAGGGAACACTGAAGCTTTCTTT.